What follows describes a single TCR beta chain. This clonotype was found a few times. What this receptor recognizes is not known. The record has no base qualities; no much larger clone is one base away. For repertoire sequencing, TCR beta CDR3 regions were amplified from RNA transcripts. The first round was an RT-PCR using HTBI primers with the Qiagen OneStep RT-PCR kit, and this first round was followed by a second-round multiplex PCR, then size selection and purification. The libraries underwent paired-end sequencing with 100 bp reads on an Illumina HiSeq2000. Under the source paper's analysis protocol: Reads were processed with SOAPnuke, discarding reads with adapters, uncalled bases, mean Phred below 15, or no exact constant-primer or identifier match. COPE v1.2.5 was used to merge high-quality paired reads. Clonotypes were defined as unique nucleotide sequences and were aligned to IMGT TRB V, D and J references using MiTCR v1.1. Only V-J combinations with frequency above 0.0001 were analysed, covering around 99% of repertoires. A TCR clonal expansion and chaos score per V-J combination was defined as the ratio of F50 clonal expansion to chaos observed in the TCRdist matrix. Features were reduced by Welch's t-statistics and random forest to roughly 14 V-J combinations, which fed a naive Bayes classifier. The similarity between thyroid and blood repertoires was quantified using the Morisita-Horn index. In TCRdb, the public reads were trimmed at Q25 with fastp and aligned with MiXCR, with productive beta chains retained. Records with the same CDR3 protein are collapsed into one entry carrying the most frequent genes and DNA. The V and J calls come from TCRdb's annotation, not from the publication. Counted in this sample were 650,000 to 900,000 distinct CDR3 sequences; roughly 40% of them appeared once. The ten largest clones represent 44% of the sample.

The sample is drawn from a study of Graves' ophthalmopathy and Graves' hyperthyroidism (dated by TCRdb to 2017 to 2018). About the study as a whole: Peripheral blood samples were taken at the time of initial diagnosis, before any treatment was given. The study used TCR beta repertoire signatures to distinguish Graves' ophthalmopathy from Graves' hyperthyroidism and to predict progression to ophthalmopathy. In total, under 150 blood samples were TCR-sequenced: approximately 40 ophthalmopathy, around 75 hyperthyroidism and approximately 17 hyperthyroidism-to-ophthalmopathy patients. To explore V-J signatures that distinguish ophthalmopathy from hyperthyroidism, a discovery set of around 100 patients was enrolled, made up of 40 to 45 with ophthalmopathy and under 65 with stable hyperthyroidism. An independent validation cohort comprised some 18 hyperthyroidism patients and around 16 patients who later progressed from hyperthyroidism to ophthalmopathy. T-cell repertoires of thyroid tissue and blood were compared in more than five hyperthyroidism patients. Once sampling was done, hyperthyroidism patients were given methimazole at a starting dose of 30 mg daily, while ophthalmopathy patients were given high-dose intravenous methylprednisolone.

The paper's findings and limits, for the study overall: Most of the expanded thyroid clonotypes with a frequency above 0.001 were also detected in blood, and it was suggested that the thyroid immune response may be reflected by blood repertoires. Sample size was not predetermined statistically, and investigators were not blinded to group allocation. The 13-signature model separated ophthalmopathy from stable hyperthyroidism with around 90% sensitivity and about 84% specificity in cross-validation, and 80%/75% in the test set. In validation, the model predicted ophthalmopathy progression with about 70% sensitivity and about 77% specificity; around twelve predicted patients were CT-confirmed with GO in a median of about 6.2 months.

Trimming takes 2 bases from V and 6 bases from J, and the germline ends sit 14 bases apart. The CDR3 spans 14 residues, from the cysteine through the phenylalanine. Only the CDR3 part of the read is kept: 42 bases, read in frame from the first base. CDR1 and CDR2, looked up from the germline V gene, are SGHRS and YFSETQ. The ophthalmopathy patients had moderately to severely active disease, with a Clinical Activity Score of 3 or higher, a NOSPECS grade of 4 or higher, and a disease duration of less than 3 months. Patients with other autoimmune diseases, uncontrolled infections, pregnancy or lactation were excluded from the study. Clinical symptoms, serum thyroxine, TRAb, thyroid ultrasound and orbital computed tomography were used for diagnosis. PBMCs were isolated from about 9.2 ml of fresh peripheral blood by Ficoll-Paque density gradient centrifugation. Total RNA was extracted using Trizol reagent, and RNA quality was checked on an Agilent 2100 Bioanalyzer.

This clonotype was sampled from an adult man with Graves' ophthalmopathy. Input material: peripheral blood. The chain employs TRBV5-1 and TRBJ1-2, and perhaps TRBD1 as D gene, on 5 matching bases. The DNA sequence is given as TGCGCCAGCAGCTTTGTCTCGGGGGAGAATGGCTACACCTTC. Its translation is CASSFVSGENGYTF.